This T cell receptor (beta chain) was captured by sequencing in a study of shared clonotypes between healthy human individuals. General study findings and limits: Sorted-subset samples were not fully sequenced, rarefaction indicated.

In the case of this clone: Antigen unknown.

The length of the CDR3 is 17 residues. V lost 6 bases and J lost 9, with 24 bases in between. The germline gives CDR1 MRHNA, CDR2 SNTAGT. Sorted-subset replicate PCR reactions contained roughly 200 ng DNA, corresponding to approximately 30,000 T cell genomes. Clones were sequenced by immunoSEQ multiplex PCR, and TCRdb holds only the in-frame ones, with some missing. This table holds about 2 million clones, about 95% found once. The receptor was derived from a man younger than 35 in good health. Sequenced: naive CD4+ T cells sorted from blood. As to subset: CD45RA+ positively selected. This sequence joins TRBV6-4 and TRBJ1-6; TRBD1 is a possible D gene (6 bases). This CDR3 reads CASRTRDLRPGVSPLHF. CDR3 nucleotide sequence: TGTGCCAGCAGAACGCGGGACCTTCGACCAGGGGTTTCACCCCTCCACTTT.